This entry describes one T cell receptor (beta chain). Its recognized antigen is unknown. Base qualities were left out, and no much larger clone turns up one base away. The sample belongs to a study of T cells in Graves' hyperthyroidism and ophthalmopathy (dated by TCRdb to between 2018 and 2021). Study-wide context: Peripheral blood samples were taken at initial diagnosis, before any treatment was given. The 75 to 100 discovery patients were randomly divided into training and test sets at a 7:3 ratio. Prospective prediction of ophthalmopathy was tested in an independent validation cohort of 18 to 20 hyperthyroidism patients and roughly 16 patients who later progressed to ophthalmopathy. To identify TCR V-J signatures that set the groups apart, the researchers used a discovery cohort of 95 to 100 patients, made up of 40 to 45 with Graves' ophthalmopathy and about 60 with stable Graves' hyperthyroidism. The paper reports TCR Vbeta CDR3 sequencing of over 130 peripheral blood samples: approximately 43 ophthalmopathy, under 80 hyperthyroidism and around 17 progressor patients. In about 6 Graves' hyperthyroidism patients, the study also compared T-cell repertoires from thyroid tissue with T-cell repertoires from blood. After sampling, hyperthyroidism patients received methimazole starting at 30 mg daily, and ophthalmopathy patients received high-dose intravenous methylprednisolone. Findings and caveats that apply to the study as a whole: No statistical method was used to set the sample size in advance, and investigators knew the group allocation. Ophthalmopathy was separated from stable hyperthyroidism by a 13 V-J signature model, with approximately 89% sensitivity and 81% to 82% specificity obtained in cross-validation and 80%/75% obtained in testing. In validation, the model predicted progression to ophthalmopathy with roughly 70% sensitivity and around 72% specificity, a median of around 6.6 months before onset. Most expanded thyroid clonotypes (frequency above 0.001) were also detected in blood, a finding suggesting that blood repertoires may reflect thyroid immune responses.

Graves' hyperthyroidism was defined as stable when no progression to ophthalmopathy occurred over 18 months of follow-up. Hyperthyroidism patients were aged 18 to 65 years and newly diagnosed, with disease duration of less than 2 months. The study excluded patients with uncontrolled infections, other autoimmune diseases, pregnancy or lactation. Diagnoses relied on clinical symptoms, serum thyroxine and TRAb, thyroid ultrasound and orbital computed tomography. PBMCs were isolated from about 9.2 ml of fresh peripheral blood by Ficoll-Paque density gradient centrifugation. Total RNA was extracted using Trizol reagent, and RNA quality was assessed on an Agilent 2100 Bioanalyzer. Amplification of TCR beta CDR3 regions was carried out from RNA transcripts. A first-round RT-PCR of the TCR CDR3 used the HTBI primer set with the Qiagen OneStep RT-PCR kit. A second multiplex PCR round built the libraries, followed by size selection and purification. Libraries were sequenced paired-end with 100 bp reads on an Illumina HiSeq2000. As for the authors' bioinformatics: SOAPnuke was used to process the raw data, removing reads that contained adapters or uncalled bases, had a mean Phred below 15, or lacked an exact match to the constant primer or identifier. High-quality paired reads were merged with COPE v1.2.5, and unique nucleotide sequences were defined as clonotypes. MiTCR v1.1 was used to align clonotypes to the IMGT TRBV, TRBD and TRBJ reference segments. Only V-J combinations with frequency above 0.0001, covering 99% to 99.2% of repertoires, were analysed. A TCS score was defined as the ratio between F50 (clonal expansion) and ExV (chaos), using BLOSUM62-based TCRdist between CDR3 peptides within each V-J. Welch's t-statistics and random forest reduced several hundred V-J features to 13, which were used in a naive Bayes classifier (R e1071). Starting from the raw public reads, TCRdb applied fastp trimming at Q25, assembled clones with MiXCR and retained in-frame beta chains. Rows matching on CDR3 protein sequence are summarized as one entry with the most common DNA and genes. TCRdb assigned the V and J calls; the authors' analysis was not used. This sample has about 740,000 distinct CDR3 sequences in its table, and about 15% of those were observed once. The ten largest clones represent 10% to 13% of the sample.

Per the germline V gene (reference sequence), LNHDA is the CDR1 and SQIVND is the CDR2. V sheds 4 bases and J sheds 5 bases, leaving 14 bases between their ends. The CDR3 runs 14 residues from the cysteine to the phenylalanine. Solely the CDR3 DNA is kept, with 42 bases framed from the first base. Sequenced material: blood. This chain is built from TRBV19 and TRBJ1-2; no D segment can be confidently identified. This TCR was sampled from a woman under 30 with Graves' hyperthyroidism. The CDR3: CASSTARPAYGYTF. The DNA sequence is given as TGTGCCAGTAGTACGGCCAGACCCGCGTATGGCTACACCTTC.